These 7 T cell receptor beta chains share one sample of origin, sequenced in a study of patients and donors after allogeneic stem cell transplantation. TCRdb used MiXCR to reprocess the RT-PCR reads, holding one entry per CDR3 protein. The sample lists approximately 150,000 distinct CDR3 sequences, about a third occurring once. The sequenced sample consisted of blood, either unsorted or a sorted T cell fraction (not recorded which). These receptors all come from a human donor who was either an allogeneic HSCT recipient or a stem cell or donor lymphocyte infusion donor (not recorded which). It is not recorded whose cells these are; they may come from a transplant donor.

This clonotype appeared many times. The rearrangement joins TRBV3-1 to TRBJ1-5; D is uncertain. Germline CDR1 is LGHDT and CDR2 is YNNKEL (reference sequence). The CDR3 runs 17 residues. The ends were cut back, 1 base at V and 9 bases at J, with 22 bases in the middle. This chain's CDR3 is CASSQAPPGRVNTPQHF. The DNA of the CDR3 is TGTGCCAGCAGCCAAGCCCCCCCGGGGAGAGTCAATACGCCCCAGCATTTT.

This clonotype turned up a few times. V usage is TRBV12-3 or TRBV12-4 and J usage is TRBJ1-6, with no clear D. The CDR3 totals 13 residues. The germline V and J ends were trimmed by 1 base and 8 bases, with 6 bases remaining between them. CDR3 nucleotide sequence: TGTGCCAGCAGTTTAGGACGCGATTCACCCCTCCACTTT. It encodes CASSLGRDSPLHF.

This clonotype was found a few times. J is TRBJ1-6 and V is TRBV27, with 8 bases lining up with TRBD1. V shed 6 bases and J 8 bases; nucleotides not matched to a gene: 3. This CDR3 region has 13 residues. Germline lookup yields CDR1 MNHEY and CDR2 SMNVEV (reference sequence). The CDR3 DNA sequence: TGTGCCAGCAGCTGGACAGGGTATTCACCCCTCCACTTT. Translating gives CASSWTGYSPLHF.

The rearrangement uses TRBV20-1 and TRBJ1-1, with D maybe TRBD1 (6 bases). In germline, CDR1 is DFQATT, CDR2 SNEGSKA (reference sequence). The CDR3 consists of 15 residues. V shed 0 bases and J shed 4 bases, with 15 bases lying between them. CDR3 bases: TGCAGTGCTAGAGAAACAGGGTTCCCCTTCACTGAAGCTTTCTTT. Its protein product is CSARETGFPFTEAFF.

The sample holds many counts of this clonotype. The chain uses TRBV12-3 or TRBV12-4 and TRBJ1-1; D uncertain. CDR3 length equals 12 residues. V was clipped by 3 bases and J by 3 bases, with 5 bases between them. In DNA, the CDR3 is TGTGCCAGCAGTTTCGGGGACACTGAAGCTTTCTTT. As protein: CASSFGDTEAFF.

The chain carries TRBV10-3 and TRBJ1-2; D perhaps matches TRBD1 (5 bases). Trimming removed 9 bases at V and 6 bases at J, with 23 bases between. This CDR3 has 15 residues. Germline V gene lookup returns CDR1 ENHRY and CDR2 SYGVKD. The CDR3 coding sequence is TGTGCCATTGCTTTACGCCGAGGGGCGGGAGATGGCTACACCTTC. This sequence encodes CAIALRRGAGDGYTF.

This chain joins TRBV12-3 or TRBV12-4 and TRBJ1-3; D remains ambiguous. V lost 0 bases, J lost 4 bases, and 4 bases lay in between. This CDR3 region has 13 residues. The CDR3 coding sequence is TGTGCCAGCAGTTTAGCGCAAGGAAACACCATATATTTT. Translating gives CASSLAQGNTIYF.